Below, 10 T cell receptor beta chains from the same sample are listed, as sequenced in a study of identical twins. TCRdb used MiXCR to reprocess the 5' RACE reads, holding one entry per CDR3 protein. Of about 900,000 distinct CDR3 sequences in the sample, approximately 13% were seen once. These same records also appear under a second study, on yellow fever vaccine responses in identical twins.

The sample taken for sequencing was PBMCs. The receptors were sampled from a woman younger than 35 in good health.

The chain links TRBV6-4 to TRBJ2-1, with unresolved D. V was trimmed by 4 bases and J by 9 bases, leaving 19 bases between them. The germline V gene has CDR1 MRHNA and CDR2 SNTAGT. The CDR3 consists of 15 residues. CDR3 residues: CASSGELTILGEQFF. The CDR3 DNA reads TGTGCCAGCAGTGGAGAACTTACAATCCTGGGTGAGCAGTTCTTC.

This clonotype came up a few times. The chain employs TRBV7-2 and TRBJ2-2, with TRBD2 matching over 10 bases. The CDR3 is 17 residues long. With V trimmed by 4 bases and J by 5 bases, 10 bases remained unmatched. The germline V gene encodes CDR1 SGHTA and CDR2 FQGNSA. The CDR3 DNA reads as TGTGCCAGCAGCTATAGCGGGGGGACACCCAGAACCGGGGAGCTGTTTTTT. Its translation: CASSYSGGTPRTGELFF.

This clonotype was found a few times. V and J are TRBV20-1 and TRBJ2-1, with a tentative D call TRBD1 (5 bases). Trimming took 3 bases from V and 12 from J, leaving 24 bases between them. CDR3 length: 15 residues. CDR1 is DFQATT and CDR2 is SNEGSKA in the germline V gene (reference sequence). Here the CDR3 reads CSASGADLKRSMQFF. The CDR3 nucleotides read TGCAGTGCTAGTGGGGCGGACCTAAAACGGAGCATGCAGTTCTTC.

This clonotype has ten or more counts. This CDR3 reads CASSYSRVLDTEAFF. CDR3 DNA sequence: TGTGCCAGCAGTTACTCGCGGGTTTTGGACACTGAAGCTTTCTTT. J is TRBJ1-1 and V is TRBV6-5; D is ambiguous. This CDR3 is 15 amino acids long. V was cut by 0 bases and J by 3 bases, with 11 bases left in between. Germline CDR1 reads MNHEY; CDR2 reads SVGAGI.

This clonotype has just a few counts. The chain recombines TRBV9 with TRBJ1-6; 7 bases are shared with TRBD1. The CDR3 is made up of 18 amino acids. Germline trimming cut 3 bases from V and 4 bases from J; bases unmatched to any gene: 13. Germline CDR1 is SGDLS and CDR2 is YYNGEE. In DNA form, the CDR3 reads TGTGCCAGCAGCGCCGCCGACCTGACAGGGAGATATAATTCACCCCTCCACTTT. Its translation is CASSAADLTGRYNSPLHF.

Ten or more counts support this clonotype. V gene TRBV4-1 combines with J gene TRBJ2-1; 7 bases align to TRBD2. With V trimmed by 8 bases and J by 9 bases, 10 bases remained unmatched. Germline assignment: CDR1 MGHRA and CDR2 YSYEKL. This CDR3 has 13 residues. The CDR3 bases are TGCGCCAGCGGGGTTGGGGGGGGGATTGAGCAGTTCTTC. Protein product: CASGVGGGIEQFF.

CDR3: CASTSRPGQGRNEQFF. The CDR3 nucleotides read TGTGCCAGCACTTCGAGACCGGGACAGGGGAGGAATGAGCAGTTCTTC. This chain links TRBV7-9 with TRBJ2-1; 10 bases match TRBD1. Germline CDR1 reads SEHNR; CDR2 reads FQNEAQ (reference sequence). The CDR3 loop spans 16 amino acids. With 7 bases clipped from V and 7 bases from J, the junction kept 13 bases outside the gene matches.

The table lists this clonotype with a few counts. The rearrangement joins TRBV5-1 to TRBJ1-1; D remains ambiguous. The germline V gene encodes CDR1 SGHRS and CDR2 YFSETQ. CDR3 length equals 16 residues. Trimming took 0 bases from V and 1 from J, leaving 13 bases between them. CDR3 bases: TGCGCCAGCAGCTTGGGGACCCCCGGGCCGAACACTGAAGCTTTCTTT. This translates into CASSLGTPGPNTEAFF.

The chain combines TRBV20-1 with TRBJ2-7; possible D gene TRBD1, 6 bases. Trimming cost V 2 bases and J 3 bases, with 11 bases left between them. Germline loops: CDR1 DFQATT, CDR2 SNEGSKA (reference sequence). This CDR3 has 13 residues. This CDR3 reads CSARWDTNYEQYF. In DNA form, the CDR3 reads TGCAGTGCTAGATGGGACACTAACTACGAGCAGTACTTC.

The chain couples TRBV25-1 to TRBJ2-7; maybe TRBD2 (5 bases). The CDR3 totals 15 residues. Between the trimmed V and J ends, which lost 6 bases and 0 bases, there was a span of 15 bases. CDR1 MGHDK and CDR2 SYGVNS come from the germline V gene. The CDR3 bases are TGTGCCAGCAGCTTCGGGGTCCTCAGCTCCTACGAGCAGTACTTC. This codes for CASSFGVLSSYEQYF.